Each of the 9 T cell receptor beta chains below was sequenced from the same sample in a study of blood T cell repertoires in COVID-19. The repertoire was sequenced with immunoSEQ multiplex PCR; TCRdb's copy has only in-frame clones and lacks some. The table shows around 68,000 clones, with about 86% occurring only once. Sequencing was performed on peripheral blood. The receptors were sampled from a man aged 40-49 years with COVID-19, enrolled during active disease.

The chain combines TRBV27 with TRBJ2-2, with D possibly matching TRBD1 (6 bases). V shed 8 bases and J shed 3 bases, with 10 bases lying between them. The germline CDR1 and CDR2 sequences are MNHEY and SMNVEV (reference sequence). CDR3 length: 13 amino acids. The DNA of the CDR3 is TGTGCCAGCCAACAGGGACACACCGGGGAGCTGTTTTTT. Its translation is CASQQGHTGELFF.

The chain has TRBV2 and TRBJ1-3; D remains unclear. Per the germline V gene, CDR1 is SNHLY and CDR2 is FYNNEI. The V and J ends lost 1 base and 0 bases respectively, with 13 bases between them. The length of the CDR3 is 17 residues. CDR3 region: CASSEGGQLRSGNTIYF. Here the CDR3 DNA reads TGTGCCAGCAGTGAAGGTGGGCAGCTACGCTCTGGAAACACCATATATTTT.

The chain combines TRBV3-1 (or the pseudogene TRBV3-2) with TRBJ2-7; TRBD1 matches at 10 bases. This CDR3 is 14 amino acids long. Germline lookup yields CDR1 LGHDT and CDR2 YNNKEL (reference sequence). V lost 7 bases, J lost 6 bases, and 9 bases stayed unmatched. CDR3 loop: CASNHRDRGGEQYF. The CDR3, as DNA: TGTGCCAGCAACCACCGGGACAGGGGAGGCGAGCAGTACTTC.

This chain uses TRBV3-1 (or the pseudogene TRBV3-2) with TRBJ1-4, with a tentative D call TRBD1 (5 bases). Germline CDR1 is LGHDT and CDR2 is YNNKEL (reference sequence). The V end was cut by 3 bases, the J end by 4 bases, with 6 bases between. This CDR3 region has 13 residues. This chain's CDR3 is CASSHQGNEKLFF. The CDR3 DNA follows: TGTGCCAGCAGCCACCAGGGTAATGAAAAACTGTTTTTT.

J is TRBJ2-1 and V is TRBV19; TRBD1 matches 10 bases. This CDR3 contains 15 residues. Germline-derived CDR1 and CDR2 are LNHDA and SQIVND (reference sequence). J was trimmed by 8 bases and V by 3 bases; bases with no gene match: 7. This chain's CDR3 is CASSIRDRGIYEQFF. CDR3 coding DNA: TGTGCCAGTAGTATCCGGGACAGGGGCATTTATGAGCAGTTCTTC.

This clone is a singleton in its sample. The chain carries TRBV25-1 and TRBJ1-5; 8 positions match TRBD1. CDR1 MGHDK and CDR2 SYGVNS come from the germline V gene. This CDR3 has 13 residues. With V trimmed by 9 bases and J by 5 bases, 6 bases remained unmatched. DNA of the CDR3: TGTGCCAGGAGAACAGGGGGGGATCAGCCCCAGCATTTT. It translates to CARRTGGDQPQHF.

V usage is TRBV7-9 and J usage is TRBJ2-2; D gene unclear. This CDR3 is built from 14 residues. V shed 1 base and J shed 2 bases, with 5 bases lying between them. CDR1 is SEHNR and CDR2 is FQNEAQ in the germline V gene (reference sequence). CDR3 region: CASSLGSNTGELFF. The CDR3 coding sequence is TGTGCCAGCAGCTTAGGCAGTAACACCGGGGAGCTGTTTTTT.

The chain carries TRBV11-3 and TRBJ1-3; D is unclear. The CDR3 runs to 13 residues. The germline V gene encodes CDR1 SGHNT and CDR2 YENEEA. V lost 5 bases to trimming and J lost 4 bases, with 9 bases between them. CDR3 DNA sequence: TGTGCCAGCAGCCAGGACTGGGGAAACACCATATATTTT. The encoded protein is CASSQDWGNTIYF.

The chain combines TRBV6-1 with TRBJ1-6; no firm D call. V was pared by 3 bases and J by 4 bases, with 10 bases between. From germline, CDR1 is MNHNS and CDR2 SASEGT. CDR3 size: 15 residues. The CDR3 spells CASSDATEYNSPLHF. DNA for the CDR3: TGTGCCAGCAGTGACGCTACAGAATATAATTCACCCCTCCACTTT.